This entry lists 6 T cell receptor beta chains sequenced from one sample in a study of control samples from healthy donors and cancer patients. TCRdb's copy holds only in-frame clones and misses some; the assay was immunoSEQ multiplex PCR. Found here are about 40,000 clones, roughly 86% of them singletons; the top ten hold more than 8.5%. Sequenced: PBMCs. The receptor set was obtained from a woman aged 55-70 years with lung cancer.

This clone was observed a few times. The gene calls are TRBV19 and TRBJ2-1; D may match TRBD1 or TRBD2 (5 bases each). Germline V gives CDR1 LNHDA, CDR2 SQIVND (reference sequence). Trimming took off 1 base at V and 7 bases at J, with 14 bases between the two ends. The CDR3 has 15 amino acids. For the CDR3, the DNA is TGTGCCAGTAGTATAGTGGGGGAAGGGGTTAATGAGCAGTTCTTC. Amino acid sequence: CASSIVGEGVNEQFF.

The J gene is TRBJ2-1, the V gene TRBV11-2; the D gene is possibly TRBD2 (5 bases). The CDR3 is made up of 15 amino acids. Trimming left V 1 base short and J 15 bases short, with 22 bases between. Per germline, CDR1 SGHAT and CDR2 FQNNGV. This chain's CDR3 is CASSLGPLEGMGLFF. As DNA, the CDR3 is TGTGCCAGCAGCTTAGGACCTCTAGAGGGCATGGGATTGTTCTTC.

This clone was counted between two and nine times. The chain is built from TRBV9 and TRBJ2-1; 10 bases are a match to TRBD2. The length of the CDR3 is 18 residues. Germline V gene sequence: CDR1 SGDLS, CDR2 YYNGEE. The V gene end was trimmed by 0 bases and the J gene end by 4 bases; junction bases not matched to a gene: 10. The CDR3 sequence is CASSVATTSGARYNEQFF. As DNA, the CDR3 is TGTGCCAGCAGCGTAGCTACTACTAGCGGGGCAAGATACAATGAGCAGTTCTTC.

The rearrangement joins TRBV3-1 (or the pseudogene TRBV3-2) to TRBJ2-7; TRBD1 might be the D (6 bases). The CDR3 runs to 12 residues. With 0 bases removed from V and 6 bases from J, the gap between germline ends came to 6 bases. The germline V gene has CDR1 LGHDT and CDR2 YNNKEL (reference sequence). The CDR3 sequence: CASSQDRGEQYF. The CDR3 nucleotides read TGTGCCAGCAGCCAAGACAGGGGCGAGCAGTACTTC.

The chain is built from TRBV19 and TRBJ2-1, with 8 bases identical to TRBD2. This CDR3 has 13 amino acids. V trimming: 3 bases; J trimming: 6 bases; junction bases outside the gene matches: 1. Germline V gene lookup returns CDR1 LNHDA and CDR2 SQIVND (reference sequence). CDR3 sequence: CASSMLAGNEQFF. CDR3 in DNA: TGTGCCAGTAGTATGCTAGCGGGCAATGAGCAGTTCTTC. Combining the CDR3 with reference TRBV19 and TRBJ2-1 gives the whole variable domain DGGITQSPKYLFRKEGQNVTLSCEQNLNHDAMYWYRQDPGQGLRLIYYSQIVNDFQKGDIAEGYSVSREKKESFPLTVTSAQKNPTAFYLCASSMLAGNEQFFGPGTRLTVL.

The chain's CDR3 is CASSTNGAGAAGETQYF. The CDR3 DNA reads TGTGCCAGTAGTACCAACGGAGCGGGAGCCGCCGGGGAGACCCAGTACTTC. The chain joins TRBV19 to TRBJ2-5; 8 positions agree with TRBD2. V lost 4 bases, J lost 5 bases, and 15 bases stayed unmatched. This CDR3 comprises 17 residues. From germline, CDR1 is LNHDA and CDR2 SQIVND (reference sequence).